Shown below are 19 T cell receptor beta chains from a single sample sequenced in a study of lymphopenia after photon versus proton radiotherapy. Here immunoSEQ multiplex PCR was the method, and the copy in TCRdb shows in-frame clones only, minus some. The sample consists of approximately 47,000 clones, 85% of them appearing once. The material was peripheral blood, obtained from a patient treated with photon-based radiotherapy. Receptors were obtained from a man aged 35-49 years with gastric cancer.

The V gene is TRBV10-3, the J gene TRBJ1-1, with 8 bases matching TRBD1. CDR3 length equals 20 residues. The germline gives CDR1 ENHRY, CDR2 SYGVKD. V dropped 3 bases and J dropped 6; count of bases not matched to a gene: 24. This chain's CDR3 is CAISDARDRGSSEIVAEAFF. Here the CDR3 DNA reads TGTGCCATCAGTGACGCCCGAGACAGGGGTAGTAGTGAAATTGTCGCTGAAGCTTTCTTT.

V is TRBV18 and J is TRBJ2-1, with a weak D call TRBD2 (7 bases). The V gene's germline CDR1 is KGHSH and CDR2 LQKENI. The CDR3 is 15 residues long. Trimming stripped 6 bases from V and 2 bases from J, with 14 bases between. CDR3 residues: CASSSGGLTYNEQFF. The CDR3 DNA reads as TGTGCCAGCTCCTCGGGGGGCCTAACCTACAATGAGCAGTTCTTC.

The V and J genes are TRBV2 and TRBJ1-6, with D unclear. Germline-derived CDR1 and CDR2 are SNHLY and FYNNEI. Trimming removed 2 bases from V and 2 bases from J, with 10 bases in between. CDR3 length: 16 residues. The CDR3 DNA is TGTGCCAGCAGTGAAAGGCGGGCCCCCTATAATTCACCCCTCCACTTT. Translating it yields CASSERRAPYNSPLHF.

The chain couples TRBV5-6 to TRBJ2-7, with D perhaps TRBD2 (5 bases). Trimming removed 2 bases from V and 10 bases from J, with 16 bases in between. Germline V gives CDR1 SGHDT, CDR2 YYEEEE. CDR3 length: 13 amino acids. The chain's CDR3 is CASSFWASRDQYF. CDR3 in DNA: TGTGCCAGCAGCTTCTGGGCCTCCCGGGATCAGTACTTC.

V and J are TRBV14 and TRBJ1-2; D is undetermined. The CDR3 runs 13 residues. V dropped 6 bases and J dropped 2 bases, with 10 bases sitting between them. Per the germline V gene, CDR1 is SGHDN and CDR2 is FVKESK. The CDR3 sequence is CASRFAGNYGYTF. The CDR3 nucleotides read TGTGCCAGCAGGTTCGCGGGGAACTATGGCTACACCTTC.

This sequence joins TRBV9 and TRBJ1-2; 9 bases fit TRBD1. V dropped 0 bases and J dropped 5; count of bases not matched to a gene: 5. Germline CDR1 reads SGDLS; CDR2 reads YYNGEE. The CDR3 has 15 amino acids. In DNA, the CDR3 is TGTGCCAGCAGCGTAGAAGGACAGGGGCTTTATGGCTACACCTTC. Its protein product is CASSVEGQGLYGYTF.

This clone was observed once. V is TRBV6-4 and J is TRBJ1-1, with a possible D match to TRBD1 (6 bases). Trimming took off 4 bases at V and 1 base at J, with 7 bases between the two ends. CDR1 and CDR2 from the germline V gene are MRHNA and SNTAGT. The CDR3 loop spans 13 amino acids. The CDR3 region has the DNA TGTGCCAGCAGTGTGGACAGGAACACTGAAGCTTTCTTT. This encodes CASSVDRNTEAFF.

The genes are TRBV15 and TRBJ2-3; 8 bases align to TRBD1. The CDR3 spans 16 residues. Germline V CDR1 and CDR2: LNHNV, YYDKDF (reference sequence). The V segment lost 5 bases and the J segment 4 bases; nucleotides outside the gene matches: 11. CDR3 nucleotide sequence: TGTGCCACCAGCGGAGCGCCGGGACAGGTACCAGATACGCAGTATTTT. Encoded protein: CATSGAPGQVPDTQYF.

The gene calls are TRBV11-1 and TRBJ2-2; D tentatively fits TRBD1 or TRBD2 (5 bases each). The V gene lost 5 bases and the J gene lost 2 bases, with 6 bases spanning the gap. The CDR3 has 13 residues. Germline-derived CDR1 and CDR2 are SGHAT and FQDESV (reference sequence). The CDR3 reads CASSRDNTGELFF. The CDR3 coding sequence is TGTGCCAGCAGCCGGGACAACACCGGGGAGCTGTTTTTT.

V gene TRBV6-5 combines with J gene TRBJ1-4; the match to TRBD1 covers 7 bases. The germline CDR1 and CDR2 sequences are MNHEY and SVGAGI. This CDR3 contains 15 residues. With V trimmed by 0 bases and J by 8 bases, 6 bases remained unmatched. This CDR3 reads CASSYSTGIGEKLFF. DNA of the CDR3: TGTGCCAGCAGTTACTCGACAGGGATAGGGGAAAAACTGTTTTTT.

The chain is built from TRBV12-5 and TRBJ2-3, with D possibly matching TRBD2 (7 bases). Germline-derived CDR1 and CDR2 are LGHNT and FRNRAP. The CDR3 contains 16 residues. V gave up 0 bases and J gave up 4 bases, with 14 bases separating them. DNA of the CDR3: TGTGCTAGTGGTTTGGTACTCGGGGGGCTTGCAGATACGCAGTATTTT. Translating it yields CASGLVLGGLADTQYF.

The gene calls are TRBV4-3 and TRBJ2-3, with 13 bases that match TRBD2. Germline CDR1 LGHNA, CDR2 YSLEER. This CDR3 has 18 amino acids. Germline trimming cut 1 base from V and 2 bases from J; bases unmatched to any gene: 6. The CDR3 protein is CASSQAPTSGGSTDTQYF. The CDR3 DNA reads TGCGCCAGCAGCCAAGCTCCGACTAGCGGGGGGTCCACAGATACGCAGTATTTT.

The rearrangement uses TRBV5-1 and TRBJ2-4; no reliable D call. From germline, CDR1 is SGHRS and CDR2 YFSETQ. Between the trimmed V and J ends, which lost 4 bases and 0 bases, there was a span of 11 bases. The CDR3 has 15 residues. In DNA, the CDR3 is TGCGCCAGCAGCCCCTTTAGTGTAGCCAAAAACATTCAGTACTTC. Translation gives CASSPFSVAKNIQYF.

The chain couples TRBV4-2 to TRBJ2-7; tentative D call: TRBD2 (6 bases). There are 17 residues in the CDR3. The ends were cut back, 0 bases at V and 0 bases at J, with 15 bases in the middle. Per germline, CDR1 LGHNA and CDR2 YNFKEQ. The CDR3 sequence is CASSQDLGGMNSYEQYF. CDR3 sequence (DNA): TGTGCCAGCAGCCAAGATTTGGGAGGAATGAACTCCTACGAGCAGTACTTC.

Written as DNA, the CDR3 is TGTGCCAGCAGTGATGTGGGGCGCTTGAGAGAGACCCAGTACTTC. The encoded protein is CASSDVGRLRETQYF. V is TRBV2 and J is TRBJ2-5; the D gene is possibly TRBD1 (5 bases). The germline gives CDR1 SNHLY, CDR2 FYNNEI. The length of the CDR3 is 15 residues. V gave up 3 bases and J gave up 4 bases, with 15 bases separating them.

This clone was recorded only once. This rearrangement joins TRBV5-2 to TRBJ1-3; the table calls TRBD1, which could not be checked here. TRBV5-2 is a pseudogene segment. This CDR3 contains 16 residues. The CDR3 here is CASSQDPGGSGNTIYF. The CDR3 coding sequence is TGTGCCAGCAGCCAAGACCCAGGGGGCTCTGGAAACACCATATATTTT.

The chain is built from TRBV6-5 and TRBJ1-2; 7 nucleotides match TRBD1. The CDR3 loop spans 14 amino acids. The germline V gene has CDR1 MNHEY and CDR2 SVGAGI. V was clipped by 5 bases and J by 2 bases; unmatched bases: 5. The CDR3 bases are TGTGCCAGCAGTCCCCGACAGGGCAACTATGGCTACACCTTC. The encoded protein is CASSPRQGNYGYTF.

This chain connects TRBV19 to TRBJ1-1; D may be TRBD1 (6 bases). In germline, CDR1 is LNHDA, CDR2 SQIVND (reference sequence). The V gene lost 6 bases and the J gene lost 1 base, with 6 bases spanning the gap. The CDR3 runs to 12 residues. CDR3 in amino acids: CASRTGNTEAFF. The CDR3 bases are TGTGCCAGTAGGACAGGGAACACTGAAGCTTTCTTT.

The gene calls are TRBV15 and TRBJ2-4; D possibly matches TRBD1 or TRBD2 (6 bases each). With 1 base removed from V and 9 bases from J, the gap between germline ends came to 16 bases. This CDR3 contains 15 residues. Germline V gene lookup returns CDR1 LNHNV and CDR2 YYDKDF (reference sequence). The CDR3 sequence: CATSRASGKGGIQYF. The CDR3 bases are TGTGCCACCAGCAGAGCCTCCGGGAAGGGGGGCATTCAGTACTTC.